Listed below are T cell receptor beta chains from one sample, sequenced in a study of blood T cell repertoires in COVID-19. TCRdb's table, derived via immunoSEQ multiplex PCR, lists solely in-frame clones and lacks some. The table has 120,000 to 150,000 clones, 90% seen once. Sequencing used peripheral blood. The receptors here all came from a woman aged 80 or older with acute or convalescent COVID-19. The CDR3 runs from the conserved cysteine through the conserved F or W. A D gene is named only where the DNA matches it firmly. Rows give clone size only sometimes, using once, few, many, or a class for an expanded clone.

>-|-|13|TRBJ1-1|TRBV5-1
TGCGCCAGCAGCTTCCGTACGGACACTGAAGCTTTCTTT
CASSFRTDTEAFF
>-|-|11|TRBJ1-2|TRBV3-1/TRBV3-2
TGTGCCAGCAGCCAAGAGGGCGGCTACACCTTC
CASSQEGGYTF
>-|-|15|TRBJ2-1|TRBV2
TGTGCCAGCAGTTACCAGGGGGGTTCCTACAATGAGCAGTTCTTC
CASSYQGGSYNEQFF
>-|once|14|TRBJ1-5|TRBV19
TGTGCCAGTAGGCGGCGAGGAAGCAATCAGCCCCAGCATTTT
CASRRRGSNQPQHF
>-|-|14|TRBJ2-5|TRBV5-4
TGTGCCAGCAGCGAAGACTCGATCCAAGAGACCCAGTACTTC
CASSEDSIQETQYF
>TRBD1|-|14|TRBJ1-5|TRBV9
TGTGCCAGCAGCGCCTCTGGACAGGGTGGGCCCCAGCATTTT
CASSASGQGGPQHF
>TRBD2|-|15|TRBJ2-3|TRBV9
TGTGCCAGCGGCTTGACTAGCGGATACACAGATACGCAGTATTTT
CASGLTSGYTDTQYF
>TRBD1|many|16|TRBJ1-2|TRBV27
TGTGCCAGCAGTCCGACAGGGAGTGGAACTAACTATGGCTACACCTTC
CASSPTGSGTNYGYTF
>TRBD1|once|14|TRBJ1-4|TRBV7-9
TGTGCCAGCAGCCCAGGGGGCGGCAATGAAAAACTGTTTTTT
CASSPGGGNEKLFF
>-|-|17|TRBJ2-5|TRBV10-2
TGCGCCAGCAGTGACTGGGGAGGTTCGGACAGCCGGGGGGCCCAGTACTTC
CASSDWGGSDSRGAQYF
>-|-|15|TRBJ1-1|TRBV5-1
TGCGCCAGCAGCTTGGCCCAGGCTCAGTTAACTGAAGCTTTCTTT
CASSLAQAQLTEAFF
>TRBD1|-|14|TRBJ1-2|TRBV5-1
TGCGCCAGCAGCTTAACGGGACAGGGGGTTGGCTACACCTTC
CASSLTGQGVGYTF
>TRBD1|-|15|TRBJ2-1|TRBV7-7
TGTGCTAGCAGCCAAGGACAGGGCCGGGCCGATGAGCAGTTCTTC
CASSQGQGRADEQFF
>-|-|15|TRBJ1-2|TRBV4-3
TGCGCCAGCAGCCAAGATATTACAGGCCCCTATGGCTACACCTTC
CASSQDITGPYGYTF
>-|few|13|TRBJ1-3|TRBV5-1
TGCGCCAGCAAAATGACAGCTGGAAACACCATATATTTT
CASKMTAGNTIYF
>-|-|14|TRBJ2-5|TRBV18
TGTGCCAGCTCACCACTCAGGGGCTCGGAGACCCAGTACTTC
CASSPLRGSETQYF
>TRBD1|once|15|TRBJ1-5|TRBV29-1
TGCAGCGTTACCACCGGGACAGGGGCCGATCAGCCCCAGCATTTT
CSVTTGTGADQPQHF
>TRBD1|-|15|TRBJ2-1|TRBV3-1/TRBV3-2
TGTGCCAGCAGCCAACAGGGGGTCTCCTACAATGAGCAGTTCTTC
CASSQQGVSYNEQFF
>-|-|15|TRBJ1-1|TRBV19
TGTGCCAGTAGTATCCGCTCGGTTGGGGGGACTGAAGCTTTCTTT
CASSIRSVGGTEAFF
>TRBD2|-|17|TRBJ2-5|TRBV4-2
TGTGCCAGCAGCCAAGATCACAGCGGGGGGGGGCAAGAGACCCAGTACTTC
CASSQDHSGGGQETQYF
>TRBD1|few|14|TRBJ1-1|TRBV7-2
TGTGCCAGCAGCTCCCGACAGGGATGGACTGAAGCTTTCTTT
CASSSRQGWTEAFF
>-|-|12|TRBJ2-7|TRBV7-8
TGTGCCAGCAGCTTAGGGGCAGGACAAGGGGACTTC
CASSLGAGQGDF
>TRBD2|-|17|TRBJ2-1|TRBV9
TGTGCCAGCAGCGCAGACATAGCGGGGGGGAAATACAATGAGCAGTTCTTC
CASSADIAGGKYNEQFF
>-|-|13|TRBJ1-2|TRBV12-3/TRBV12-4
TGTGCCAGCAGTCAGGACAGTATCCGGGGCTACACCTTC
CASSQDSIRGYTF
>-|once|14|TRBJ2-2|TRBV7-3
TGTGCCAGCAACCTGGGAGGGAACACCGGGGAGCTGTTTTTT
CASNLGGNTGELFF
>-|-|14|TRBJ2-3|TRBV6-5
TGTGCCAGCAGCCATTACTCCACCACAGATACGCAGTATTTT
CASSHYSTTDTQYF
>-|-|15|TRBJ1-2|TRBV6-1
TGTGCCAGCAGTGATGGGGGCCTAGCACTCTATGGCTACACCTTC
CASSDGGLALYGYTF
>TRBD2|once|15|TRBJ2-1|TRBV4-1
TGCGCCAGCAGCCAAGAAGAGACTAGCGGACATAAGCAGTTCTTC
CASSQEETSGHKQFF
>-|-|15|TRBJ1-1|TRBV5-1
TGCGCCAGCAGCTTGACCCAGGGTACGAACACTGAAGCTTTCTTT
CASSLTQGTNTEAFF
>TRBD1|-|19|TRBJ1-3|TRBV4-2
TGTGCCAGCAGCCAAGCGGTGGCCCCTGGGACAGGGACTGGAAACACCATATATTTT
CASSQAVAPGTGTGNTIYF
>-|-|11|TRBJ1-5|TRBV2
TGTGCCAGTCGTGTGCGACAGACGCAGCATTTT
CASRVRQTQHF
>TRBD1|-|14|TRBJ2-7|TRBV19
TGTGCCAGTAGTCAGGGACAGAGAGTATACGAGCAGTACTTC
CASSQGQRVYEQYF
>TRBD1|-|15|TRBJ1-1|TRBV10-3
TGTGCCATCAGTGAGAGGACAGGGGTTGGCACTGAAGCTTTCTTT
CAISERTGVGTEAFF
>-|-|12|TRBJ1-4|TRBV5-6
TGTGCCAGCAGCGTCGCAGGAGGAAAACTGTTTTTT
CASSVAGGKLFF
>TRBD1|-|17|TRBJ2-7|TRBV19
TGTGCCAGTAGTGCTTACCAAGACAGGGGGCTACTAAACGAGCAGTACTTC
CASSAYQDRGLLNEQYF
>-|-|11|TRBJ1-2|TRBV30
TGTGCCCGAGGGGGATTCTATGGCTACACCTTC
CARGGFYGYTF
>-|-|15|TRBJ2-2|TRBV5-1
TGCGCCAGCAGCTTGGCAGGGGTGGACACCGGGGAGCTGTTTTTT
CASSLAGVDTGELFF
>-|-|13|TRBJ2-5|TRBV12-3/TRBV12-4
TGTGCCAGCAGTCAACACGACCAAGAGACCCAGTACTTC
CASSQHDQETQYF
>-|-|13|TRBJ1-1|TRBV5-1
TGCGCCAGCAGCCCGGACATGAACACTGAAGCTTTCTTT
CASSPDMNTEAFF
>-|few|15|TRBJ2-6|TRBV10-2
TGCGCCAGCCTCCCGGACTTCTCTGGGGCCAACGTCCTGACTTTC
CASLPDFSGANVLTF
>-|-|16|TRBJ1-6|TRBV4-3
TGCGCCAGCAGCCAAGGGGAGCGGGGGCTGGGCTCACCCCTCCACTTT
CASSQGERGLGSPLHF
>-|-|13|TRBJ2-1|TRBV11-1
TGTGCCAGCAGCCCGGACAGATACAATGAGCAGTTCTTC
CASSPDRYNEQFF
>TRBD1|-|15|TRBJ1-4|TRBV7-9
TGTGCCAGCAGCACAAAACAGGGGGTCAATGAAAAACTGTTTTTT
CASSTKQGVNEKLFF
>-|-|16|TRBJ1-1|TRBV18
TGTGCCAGCTCACCAGTAAGGGAATGGAGGCGGAATGAAGCTTTCTTT
CASSPVREWRRNEAFF
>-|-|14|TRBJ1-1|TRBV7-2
TGTGCCAGCTTCGTAGGGACTTCGAACACTGAAGCTTTCTTT
CASFVGTSNTEAFF
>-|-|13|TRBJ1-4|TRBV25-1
TGTGCCAGCAGTGAGGGGGCGCGGGAAAAACTGTTTTTT
CASSEGAREKLFF
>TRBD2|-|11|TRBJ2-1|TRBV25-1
TGTGCCAGCACCGGGGGGATTGAGCAGTTCTTC
CASTGGIEQFF
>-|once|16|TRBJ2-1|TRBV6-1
TGTGCCAGCAGTGCCACACTGAGGAGTTCCTACAATGAGCAGTTCTTC
CASSATLRSSYNEQFF
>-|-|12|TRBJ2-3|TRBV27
TGTGCCAGCAGTTTATGGGGGAGGTCGCAGTATTTT
CASSLWGRSQYF
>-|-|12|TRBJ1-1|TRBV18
TGTGCCAGCTTGAGACAGAACACTGAAGCTTTCTTT
CASLRQNTEAFF
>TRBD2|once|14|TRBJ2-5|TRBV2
TGTGCCAGTGGGGGACTAGCGGAGACTTCGGCCCAGTACTTC
CASGGLAETSAQYF
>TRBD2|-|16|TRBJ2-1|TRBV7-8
TGTGCCAGCAGCTTAGTCAAGCGGGGGACCTACAATGAGCAGTTCTTC
CASSLVKRGTYNEQFF